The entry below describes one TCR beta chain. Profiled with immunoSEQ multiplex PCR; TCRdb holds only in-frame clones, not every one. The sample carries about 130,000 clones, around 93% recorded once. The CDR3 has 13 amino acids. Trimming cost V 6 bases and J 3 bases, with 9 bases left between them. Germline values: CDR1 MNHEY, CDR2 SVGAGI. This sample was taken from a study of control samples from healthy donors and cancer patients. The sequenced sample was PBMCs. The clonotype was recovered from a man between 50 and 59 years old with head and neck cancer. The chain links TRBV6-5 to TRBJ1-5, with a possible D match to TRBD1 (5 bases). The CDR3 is CASSRGINQPQHF. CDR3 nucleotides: TGTGCCAGCAGCCGGGGCATCAATCAGCCCCAGCATTTT.